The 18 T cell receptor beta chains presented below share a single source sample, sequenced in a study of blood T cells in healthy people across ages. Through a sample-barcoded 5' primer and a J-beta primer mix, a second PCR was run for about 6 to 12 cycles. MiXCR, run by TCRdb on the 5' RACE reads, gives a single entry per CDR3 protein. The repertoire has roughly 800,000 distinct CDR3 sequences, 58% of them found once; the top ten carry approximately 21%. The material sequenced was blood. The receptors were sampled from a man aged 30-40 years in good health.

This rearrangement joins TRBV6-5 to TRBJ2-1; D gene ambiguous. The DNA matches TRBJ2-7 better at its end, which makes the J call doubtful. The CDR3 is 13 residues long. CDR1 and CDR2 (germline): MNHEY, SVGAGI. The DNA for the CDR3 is TGTGCCAGCAGTTTGGGCCCGGAAAATGAGCAGTACTTC. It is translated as CASSLGPENEQYF.

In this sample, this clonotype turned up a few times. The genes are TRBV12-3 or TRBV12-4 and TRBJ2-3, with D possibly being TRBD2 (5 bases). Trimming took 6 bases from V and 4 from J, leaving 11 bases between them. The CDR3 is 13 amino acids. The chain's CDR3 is CASRLGAADTQYF. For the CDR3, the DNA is TGTGCCAGCAGATTGGGAGCGGCAGATACGCAGTATTTT.

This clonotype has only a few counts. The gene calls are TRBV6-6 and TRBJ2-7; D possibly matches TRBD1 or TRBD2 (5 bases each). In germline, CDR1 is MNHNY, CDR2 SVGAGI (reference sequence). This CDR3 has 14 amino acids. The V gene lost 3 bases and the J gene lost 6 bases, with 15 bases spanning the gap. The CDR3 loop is CASSYSRGVGEQYF. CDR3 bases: TGTGCCAGCAGTTATTCTCGAGGGGTGGGCGAGCAGTACTTC.

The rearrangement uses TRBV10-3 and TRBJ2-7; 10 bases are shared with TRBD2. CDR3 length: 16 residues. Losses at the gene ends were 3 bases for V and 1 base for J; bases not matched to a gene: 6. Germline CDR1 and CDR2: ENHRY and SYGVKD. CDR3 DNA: TGTGCCATCAGTGATACTAGCGGGACGAATTCCTACGAGCAGTACTTC. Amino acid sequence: CAISDTSGTNSYEQYF.

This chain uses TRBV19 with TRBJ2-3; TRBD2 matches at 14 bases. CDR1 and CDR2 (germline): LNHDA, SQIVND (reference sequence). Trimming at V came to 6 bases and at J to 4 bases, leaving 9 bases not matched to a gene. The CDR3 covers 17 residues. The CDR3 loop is CASSTSGTSGSADTQYF. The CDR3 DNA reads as TGTGCCAGTAGCACTTCAGGGACTAGCGGGAGCGCAGATACGCAGTATTTT.

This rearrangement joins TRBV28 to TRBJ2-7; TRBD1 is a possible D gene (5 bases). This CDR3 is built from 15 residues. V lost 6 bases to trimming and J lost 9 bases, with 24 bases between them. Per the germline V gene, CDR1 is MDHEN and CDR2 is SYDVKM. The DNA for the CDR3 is TGTGCCAGCAGCCGACCAGGGCTAATAAGCCTCGGGCAGTACTTC. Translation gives CASSRPGLISLGQYF.

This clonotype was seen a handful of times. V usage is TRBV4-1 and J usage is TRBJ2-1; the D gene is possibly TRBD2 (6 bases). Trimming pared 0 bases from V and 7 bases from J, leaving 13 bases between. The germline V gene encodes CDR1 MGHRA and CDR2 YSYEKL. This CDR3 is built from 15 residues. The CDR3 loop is CASSQESRGMNEQFF. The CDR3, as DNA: TGCGCCAGCAGCCAAGAGTCGCGGGGAATGAATGAGCAGTTCTTC.

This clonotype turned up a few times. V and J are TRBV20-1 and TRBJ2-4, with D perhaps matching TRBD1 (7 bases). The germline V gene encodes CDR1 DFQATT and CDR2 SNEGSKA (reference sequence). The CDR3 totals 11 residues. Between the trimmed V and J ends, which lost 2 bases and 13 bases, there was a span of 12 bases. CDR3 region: CSARLRGEQYF. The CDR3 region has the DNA TGCAGTGCTAGACTCAGGGGGGAGCAGTACTTC.

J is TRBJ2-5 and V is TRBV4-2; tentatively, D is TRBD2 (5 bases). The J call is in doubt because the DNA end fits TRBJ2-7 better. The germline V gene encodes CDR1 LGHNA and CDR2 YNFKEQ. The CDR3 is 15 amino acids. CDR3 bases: TGTGCCAGCAGCCAAGACCGAGGGAAATACTACGAGCAGTACTTC. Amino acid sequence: CASSQDRGKYYEQYF.

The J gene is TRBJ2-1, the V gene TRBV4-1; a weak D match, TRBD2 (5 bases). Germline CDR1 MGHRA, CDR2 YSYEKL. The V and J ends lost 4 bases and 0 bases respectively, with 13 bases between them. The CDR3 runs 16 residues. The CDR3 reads CASSPLRRGSYNEQFF. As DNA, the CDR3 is TGCGCCAGCAGCCCCCTACGACGGGGCTCCTACAATGAGCAGTTCTTC.

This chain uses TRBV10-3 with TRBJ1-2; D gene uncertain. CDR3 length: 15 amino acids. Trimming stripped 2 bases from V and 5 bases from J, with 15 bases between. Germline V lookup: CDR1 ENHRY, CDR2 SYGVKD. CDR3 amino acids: CAISERLEQVYGYTF. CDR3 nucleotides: TGTGCCATCAGTGAGCGACTTGAGCAGGTTTATGGCTACACCTTC.

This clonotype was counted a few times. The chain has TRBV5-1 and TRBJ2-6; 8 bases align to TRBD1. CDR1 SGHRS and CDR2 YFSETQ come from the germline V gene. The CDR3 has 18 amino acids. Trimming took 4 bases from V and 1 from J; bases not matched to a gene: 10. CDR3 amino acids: CASSPRTGYRSGANVLTF. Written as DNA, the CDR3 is TGCGCCAGCAGCCCCCGGACAGGGTATCGGTCTGGGGCCAACGTCCTGACTTTC. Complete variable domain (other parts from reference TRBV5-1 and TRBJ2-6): KAGVTQTPRYLIKTRGQQVTLSCSPISGHRSVSWYQQTPGQGLQFLFEYFSETQRNKGNFPGRFSGRQFSNSRSEMNVSTLELGDSALYLCASSPRTGYRSGANVLTFGAGSRLTVL.

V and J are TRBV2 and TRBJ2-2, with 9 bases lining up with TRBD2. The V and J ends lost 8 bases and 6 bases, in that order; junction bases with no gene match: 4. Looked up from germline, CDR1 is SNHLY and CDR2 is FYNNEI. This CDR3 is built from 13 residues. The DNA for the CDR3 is TGTGCCAGCCAGATAGCGGGAGCCGGGGAGCTGTTTTTT. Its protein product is CASQIAGAGELFF.

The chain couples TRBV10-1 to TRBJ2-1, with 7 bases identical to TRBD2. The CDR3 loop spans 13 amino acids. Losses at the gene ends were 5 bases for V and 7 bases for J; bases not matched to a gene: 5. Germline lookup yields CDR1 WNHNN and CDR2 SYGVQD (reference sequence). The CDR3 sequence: CASSRTRENEQFF. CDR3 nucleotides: TGCGCCAGCAGTAGGACTAGAGAAAATGAGCAGTTCTTC.

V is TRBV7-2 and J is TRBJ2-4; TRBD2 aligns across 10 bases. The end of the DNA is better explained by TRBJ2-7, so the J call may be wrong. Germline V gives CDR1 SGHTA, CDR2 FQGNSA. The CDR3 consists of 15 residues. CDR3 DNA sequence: TGTGCCAGCAGCTCACCGGGACTAGCGTCCTACGAGCAGTACTTC. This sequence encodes CASSSPGLASYEQYF.

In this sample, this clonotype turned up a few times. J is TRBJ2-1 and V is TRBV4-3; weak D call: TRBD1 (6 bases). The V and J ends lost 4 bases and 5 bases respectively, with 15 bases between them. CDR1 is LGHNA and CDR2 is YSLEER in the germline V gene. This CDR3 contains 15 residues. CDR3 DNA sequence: TGCGCCAGCAGCCGAACTACAGGGACACACAATGAGCAGTTCTTC. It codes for CASSRTTGTHNEQFF.

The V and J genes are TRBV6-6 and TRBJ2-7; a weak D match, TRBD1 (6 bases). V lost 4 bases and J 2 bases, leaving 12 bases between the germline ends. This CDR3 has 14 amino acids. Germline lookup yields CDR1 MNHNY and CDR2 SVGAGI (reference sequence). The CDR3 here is CASSSTGNPYEQYF. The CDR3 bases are TGTGCCAGCAGTTCCACAGGGAACCCCTACGAGCAGTACTTC.

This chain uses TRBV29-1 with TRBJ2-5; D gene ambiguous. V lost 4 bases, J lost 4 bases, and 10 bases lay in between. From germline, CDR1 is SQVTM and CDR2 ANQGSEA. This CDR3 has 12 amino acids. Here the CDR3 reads CSVVSGGETQYF. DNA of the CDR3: TGCAGCGTTGTATCGGGTGGAGAGACCCAGTACTTC. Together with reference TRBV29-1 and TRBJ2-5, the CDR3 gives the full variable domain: SAVISQKPSRDICQRGTSLTIQCQVDSQVTMMFWYRQQPGQSLTLIATANQGSEATYESGFVIDKFPISRPNLTFSTLTVSNMSPEDSSIYLCSVVSGGETQYFGPGTRLLVL.